This TCR beta chain was captured in a study of cytomegalovirus exposure and HLA in healthy donors. At the level of the study: Early released data comprised tens of millions of unique TCRs from HLA-typed donors. Broader study findings: Later on, an analysis showed TCR association rates differing by HLA locus, with DRB1 the most and HLA-C the fewest. Apart from CMV serostatus, no immune exposure information was available. Later analysis identified a missense DCLRE1C variant that was linked to TCR beta V- and J-gene trimming.

Per the germline V gene, CDR1 is SGHRS and CDR2 is YFSETQ. The CDR3 totals 13 residues. Deletions cut 4 bases from V and 1 base from J, with 9 bases between. A multiplex PCR was run with 60 Vbeta primers and 13 Jbeta primers. Libraries were prepared by immunoSEQ multiplex PCR; TCRdb keeps only in-frame clonotypes and omits some of them. Counted here are about 140,000 clones, about four fifths occurring once; the ten biggest clones make up roughly 1.3%. On this clone itself: The antigen is undetermined.

This TCR derives from a male donor in good health and CMV-seropositive. The sequenced sample consisted of PBMCs. This chain uses TRBV5-1 with TRBJ2-7; D might be TRBD1 (6 bases). CDR3 coding DNA: TGCGCCAGCAGCGTACAGGGTTCCTACGAGCAGTACTTC. Its protein is CASSVQGSYEQYF.